The 3 T cell receptor beta chains below all came from one sample that was sequenced in a study of blood T cell repertoires in COVID-19. The table came from immunoSEQ multiplex PCR; TCRdb's copy has only in-frame clones and leaves some out. The sample yields about 440,000 clones, more than 85% seen once. The specimen was peripheral blood. The receptor set was obtained from a young woman with acute or convalescent COVID-19.

The rearrangement uses TRBV5-1 and TRBJ1-1; 12 bases are shared with TRBD1. With 4 bases clipped from V and 7 bases from J, the junction kept 11 bases outside the gene matches. This CDR3 comprises 16 residues. From germline, CDR1 is SGHRS and CDR2 YFSETQ. The CDR3 DNA sequence: TGCGCCAGCAGCAAGGGACAGGGGGCAATCCTCGGTGAAGCTTTCTTT. Translated: CASSKGQGAILGEAFF.

This clone was recorded only once. The chain carries TRBV7-9 and TRBJ1-4; no definite D call. Germline CDR1 and CDR2: SEHNR and FQNEAQ (reference sequence). The CDR3 totals 16 residues. V lost 1 base and J 7 bases, leaving 16 bases between the germline ends. CDR3 amino acids: CASSLGGSHRGEKLFF. Written as DNA, the CDR3 is TGTGCCAGCAGCTTAGGCGGCTCCCACCGCGGTGAAAAACTGTTTTTT.

This chain joins TRBV25-1 and TRBJ2-1; 9 bases align to TRBD1. V shed 5 bases and J 6 bases; nucleotides not matched to a gene: 8. The CDR3 extends over 15 amino acids. Looked up from germline, CDR1 is MGHDK and CDR2 is SYGVNS. This chain's CDR3 is CASSPMGTGSNEQFF. DNA of the CDR3: TGTGCCAGCAGTCCCATGGGGACAGGGTCCAATGAGCAGTTCTTC.